The source of this TCR beta chain is a study of T cell responses to AZD1222 COVID-19 vaccine. Across the study: Analysis merged second doses at about 4 or about 12 weeks.

With respect to this clone: Its target is unknown.

Assay: immunoSEQ multiplex PCR; the TCRdb copy retains only in-frame clones and omits some. The sample includes about 100,000 clones, approximately 87% of them seen just once. Germline lookup yields CDR1 MNHEY and CDR2 SVGAGI. Trimming pared 5 bases from V and 3 bases from J, leaving 11 bases between. This CDR3 has 14 residues. Study-wide results and caveats: None of the repertoires were sampled until the peak T cell response had passed. Vaccination with two AZD1222 doses was followed by a rise in Spike-specific TCR breadth and depth.

The input for sequencing was peripheral blood, taken on day 0 of AZD1222 vaccination. The TCR originated in an adult in good health. The gene calls are TRBV6-5 and TRBJ1-3; D is possibly TRBD1 (6 bases). The CDR3 coding sequence is TGTGCCAGCAGTCACAGGGAGGGTGGAAACACCATATATTTT. Translated: CASSHREGGNTIYF.